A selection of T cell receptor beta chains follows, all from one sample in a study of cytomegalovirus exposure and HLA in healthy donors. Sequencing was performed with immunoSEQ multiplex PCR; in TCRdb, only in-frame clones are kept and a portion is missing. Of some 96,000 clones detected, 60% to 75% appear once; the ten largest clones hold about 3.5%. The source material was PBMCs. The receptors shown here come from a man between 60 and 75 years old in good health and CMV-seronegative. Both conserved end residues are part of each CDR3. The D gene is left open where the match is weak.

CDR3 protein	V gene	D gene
CASSLEGSTKNIQYF	TRBV11-3	NA
CASSLGHTIATNEKLFF	TRBV5-1	NA
CASSVVDREQETQYF	TRBV9	TRBD1
CASRVLGAPYEQYF	TRBV28	NA
CASRGLADNEQFF	TRBV19	TRBD2
CASSIFRTGGFGTEAFF	TRBV19	TRBD1
CASSFRGIYGYTF	TRBV7-2	NA
CASSTISGRGAGELFF	TRBV9	TRBD2
CASSFTPNNRNTEAFF	TRBV7-9	NA
CASSLGTSGQETQYF	TRBV7-2	TRBD2
CASTPTRGPGEKLFF	TRBV7-9	TRBD1
CASSLSPAAGTSAYNEQFF	TRBV7-9	TRBD2
CASRANQPQHF	TRBV2	NA
CASSASRQGKGNQPQHF	TRBV6-1	NA
CASTLMADSGNTIYF	TRBV2	NA
CASTRGQGAYEQYF	TRBV27	TRBD1
CASSQVIPSGSPLHF	TRBV4-1	NA
CASSLVAGGESEAFF	TRBV5-1	TRBD1
CASSVLGQTTTDTQYF	TRBV9	TRBD1
CASSFGTRGTYNEQFF	TRBV11-2	NA
CASSVGRAGQVYGYTF	TRBV9	TRBD1
CASSPAAGGTNYGYTF	TRBV11-3	TRBD1
CASSIGEGWAGSTGELFF	TRBV19	NA
CASSLSGTGATNYGYTF	TRBV7-2	TRBD1
CASSPYPQSSSFYGYTF	TRBV18	NA
CASREQGISTEAFF	TRBV2	NA
CASRKASTSSGEQFF	TRBV6-4	NA
CSVEVGAGDIQYF	TRBV29-1	NA
CASRGVTGANQPQHF	TRBV6-1	TRBD1
CASSKPGGANVLTF	TRBV6-1	NA
CAWSQGISYEQYF	TRBV30	TRBD1
CASSLGLGGTQYF	TRBV5-1	NA
CASRPTSGSFYEQYF	TRBV27	TRBD2
CASSQEAGTSGVYNEQFF	TRBV4-2	TRBD2
CAWSYADRGIRGNQPQHF	TRBV30	TRBD1
CASSLTGGGVQPQHF	TRBV27	TRBD1
CASSEEGGLEQYF	TRBV2	NA
CASSLEHRGGNTIYF	TRBV5-4	TRBD1
CASSDSRGAGYTF	TRBV10-2	NA
CASSDASGHNEQFF	TRBV6-4	TRBD2
CASSRGQGLEAFF	TRBV5-6	TRBD1
CASRQGARVNTQYF	TRBV5-6	TRBD1
CASSLGGPNTEAFF	TRBV5-1	NA
CASSPNGRGTATNEKLFF	TRBV25-1	NA
CASSPRTSGGFAPDTQYF	TRBV2	TRBD2
CASSYSTGSGYEQYF	TRBV6-6	NA
CASSGGGSGYTF	TRBV9	NA
CASSPQGRGYNEQFF	TRBV7-7	TRBD2
CASSESGGSGANVLTF	TRBV6-1	TRBD2
CAINTGQPDRYGYTF	TRBV10-3	NA
CASSSGTGDEAFF	TRBV5-1	TRBD1
CASSEEQGTASYEQYF	TRBV6-1	TRBD1
CASSWRTGEQYF	TRBV27	TRBD1